This TCR beta chain emerged from a study of T cells in Graves' hyperthyroidism and ophthalmopathy. The study, taken as a whole, reports: A 13 V-J signature model discriminated ophthalmopathy versus stable hyperthyroidism. It was a median around 6 months before onset that the model predicted ophthalmopathy.

An absence of ophthalmopathy progression within 18 months meant stable Graves' hyperthyroidism. The J segment lost 3 bases and the V segment lost 3 bases, leaving 11 bases of the junction unmatched. The CDR3 loop spans 16 amino acids. Looked up from germline, CDR1 is DFQATT and CDR2 is SNEGSKA (reference sequence). TCR beta CDR3 regions were amplified from RNA transcripts. The study used the HTBI primer set for a first-round RT-PCR of the TCR CDR3. TCRdb fed the multiplex PCR reads into MiXCR, producing one record per CDR3 protein. Here the sample spans some 440,000 distinct CDR3 sequences, more than 15% being singletons. This clonotype was counted at least ten times. Its antigen remains unknown.

V gene TRBV20-1 combines with J gene TRBJ2-5; 9 bases are a match to TRBD2. Material for sequencing was blood. The receptor comes from a woman younger than 35 with Graves' hyperthyroidism. In DNA, the CDR3 is TGCAGTGCTAGGGGAATTATAGCGGGAGCGGAAGAGACCCAGTACTTC. Amino acids: CSARGIIAGAEETQYF.